The entry that follows covers one T cell receptor beta chain sequence. This clonotype was counted only a few times. Its cognate antigen has yet to be identified. Nothing much larger sits one base from this clone, and base qualities are not available. All donors were healthy Caucasians. The twin cohort comprised three pairs of female monozygotic twins, all aged about 18 to 30 years. Positive isolation kits from Invitrogen were used to isolate CD4+ and CD8+ T cell populations. The library was built by means of 5' RACE. The sequencer was an Illumina HiSeq 2000. Template switching added a universal primer binding site, and the final cDNA carried a unique molecular identifier that allowed TCR cDNA molecules to be counted accurately. First-strand cDNA for TCR alpha and beta chains was synthesized from specific primers in the conserved constant-segment region. To control for contamination, each cDNA library was double barcoded with a SMART-Mk sample barcode plus Illumina barcodes. TruSeq adapter sequences, together with Illumina sample barcodes, were added in two successive PCR steps. Sequencing of the TCR alpha and beta cDNA libraries was done on the Illumina HiSeq platform using custom primers. In the authors' own workflow: MiGEC processed the raw reads to extract unique molecular identifiers, while MiXCR was used to determine the CDR3 positions. Recombination models were inferred per individual with the repgenHMM and IGoR tools using an EM algorithm. Shared clonotypes were analyzed with the tcR package in R, and sharing was normalized by the product of cloneset sizes. To study raw recombination free of thymic and clonal selection effects, out-of-frame nonproductive sequences were analyzed. In-frame beta chains were kept once TCRdb had trimmed the public reads at Q25 with fastp and called clones with MiXCR. Identical CDR3 proteins give one entry, which carries the most common genes and DNA. The V and J calls were not made by the authors but by TCRdb's processing. This sample gives about 530,000 distinct CDR3 sequences in total; nearly 15% of them show up just once. The ten largest clones add up to about 0.47% of the sample.

The data were obtained in a study of identical twins (TCRdb year 2016). For the study in its entirety: To test whether fetal clonotypes persist, this study deep-sequenced TCR alpha and beta repertoires from monozygotic twins, from unrelated adults of various ages, and from cord blood. To rule out contamination, the twin experiments were replicated at different times with different library preparation protocols.

Overall study results and their limits: Excess twin sharing in beta out-of-frame sequences was weaker because fewer shared sequences lowered the signal-to-noise ratio. Abundant cord blood beta clonotypes had fewer insertions, young adult naive repertoires showed a similar but weaker trend, and memory repertoires showed no such trend. Invariant T cells such as MAIT and iNKT could partly confound zero-insertion analyses, though diverse VJ usage argued against this for most clonotypes. In monozygotic twins, out-of-frame TCR alpha sharing was systematically underestimated by recombination models, although the models agreed with sharing between unrelated individuals. Out-of-frame TCR alpha sequences shared between twins showed an excess of low generation-probability sequences compared with coincidental sharing between unrelated individuals. Because the same donors could not be followed over many years, conclusions were based on cross-sectional statistical analysis.

The germline V gene gives CDR1 as SNHLY and CDR2 as FYNNEI. Reading from cysteine to phenylalanine, the CDR3 counts 16 amino acids. The CDR3 DNA has 48 bases and is translated from base 1. Trimming removed 2 bases from V and 2 bases from J, leaving 15 bases between the germline ends. Another study also made use of these data, one on yellow fever vaccine responses in identical twins. Reported in the second study: The T cell response to vaccination in identical twins was reported by the authors to appear partly convergent and partly personalized. Focusing on identical twins, the study followed the T cell clones that responded to the vaccine, and did so with precision.

The sequence links TRBV2 to TRBJ1-1, with the identity of the D gene unclear. This sequence originates from a woman aged 18-29 years in good health. The sequenced sample was CD4+ T cells sorted from blood. The DNA sequence is as follows: TGTGCCAGCAGTGAACGGGTAGAGGCCTCCAACACTGAAGCTTTCTTT. Translated, it reads CASSERVEASNTEAFF. Beyond the CDR3, the reference TRBV2 and TRBJ1-1 genes provide the residues; the full variable domain reads: EPEVTQTPSHQVTQMGQEVILRCVPISNHLYFYWYRQILGQKVEFLVSFYNNEISEKSEIFDDQFSVERPDGSNFTLKIRSTKLEDSAMYFCASSERVEASNTEAFFGQGTRLTVV.